Described below is a single TCR beta chain sequence and its context. This sample was taken from a study of blood T cell repertoires in COVID-19. Study-level information: T cells, B-cell-depleted T cells, or PBMCs provided the cDNA or gDNA that served as material.

This table comes from immunoSEQ multiplex PCR, and its TCRdb copy is limited to in-frame clones, with some not included. The sample lists 150,000 or so clones, 80% to 85% occurring once. V dropped 0 bases and J dropped 0 bases, with 9 bases sitting between them. The CDR3 consists of 15 residues. Germline CDR1 SGHRS, CDR2 YFSETQ. Sequenced input: peripheral blood. The chain couples TRBV5-1 to TRBJ1-2; D call uncertain. The clonotype comes from a human donor in a cohort sampled during active COVID-19. As DNA, the CDR3 is TGCGCCAGCAGCTTGGGCCAAGCTTCTAACTATGGCTACACCTTC. Translated: CASSLGQASNYGYTF.